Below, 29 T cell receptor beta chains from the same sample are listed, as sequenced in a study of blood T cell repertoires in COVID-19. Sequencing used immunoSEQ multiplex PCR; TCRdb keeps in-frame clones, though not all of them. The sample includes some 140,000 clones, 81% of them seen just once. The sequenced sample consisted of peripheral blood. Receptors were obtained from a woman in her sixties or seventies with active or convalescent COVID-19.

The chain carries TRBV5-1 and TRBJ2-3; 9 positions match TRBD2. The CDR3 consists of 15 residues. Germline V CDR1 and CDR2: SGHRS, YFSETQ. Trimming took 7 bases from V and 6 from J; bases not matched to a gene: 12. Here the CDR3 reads CASGGGELLRDTQYF. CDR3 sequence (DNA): TGCGCCAGCGGCGGGGGGGAGCTTCTTAGGGATACGCAGTATTTT.

In DNA, the CDR3 is TGTGCCAGCAGCTCGGCGGGTAGTCGTTACAATGAGCAGTTCTTC. Protein product: CASSSAGSRYNEQFF. The J gene is TRBJ2-1, the V gene TRBV11-3; D may be TRBD2 (5 bases). This CDR3 contains 15 residues. V shed 4 bases and J shed 4 bases, with 14 bases lying between them. The germline V gene encodes CDR1 SGHNT and CDR2 YENEEA.

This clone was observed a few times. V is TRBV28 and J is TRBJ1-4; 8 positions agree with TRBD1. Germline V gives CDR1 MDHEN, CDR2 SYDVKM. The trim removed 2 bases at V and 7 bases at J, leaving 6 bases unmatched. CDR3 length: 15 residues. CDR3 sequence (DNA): TGTGCCAGCAGTTTAGGGACAGGTCGGTTTGAAAAACTGTTTTTT. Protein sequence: CASSLGTGRFEKLFF.

CDR3 sequence reads: CASSFWGRGDGQFF. The CDR3 DNA follows: TGCGCCAGCAGCTTTTGGGGAAGGGGCGATGGGCAGTTCTTC. The chain is built from TRBV4-1 and TRBJ2-1; possibly TRBD1 for D (5 bases). Germline-derived CDR1 and CDR2 are MGHRA and YSYEKL. V dropped 5 bases and J dropped 12 bases, with 20 bases sitting between them. The CDR3 extends over 14 amino acids.

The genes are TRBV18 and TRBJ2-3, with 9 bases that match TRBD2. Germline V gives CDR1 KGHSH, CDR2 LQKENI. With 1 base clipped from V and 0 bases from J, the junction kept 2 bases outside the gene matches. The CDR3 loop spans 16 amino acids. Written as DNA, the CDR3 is TGTGCCAGCTCACCACGGCGGGGGGGTAGCACAGATACGCAGTATTTT. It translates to CASSPRRGGSTDTQYF.

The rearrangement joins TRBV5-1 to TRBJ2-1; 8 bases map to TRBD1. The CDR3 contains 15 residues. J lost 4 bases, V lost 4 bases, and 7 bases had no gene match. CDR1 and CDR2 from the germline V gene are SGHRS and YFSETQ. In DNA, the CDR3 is TGCGCCAGCAGCACCACCCACAGGGGGTACAATGAGCAGTTCTTC. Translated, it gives CASSTTHRGYNEQFF.

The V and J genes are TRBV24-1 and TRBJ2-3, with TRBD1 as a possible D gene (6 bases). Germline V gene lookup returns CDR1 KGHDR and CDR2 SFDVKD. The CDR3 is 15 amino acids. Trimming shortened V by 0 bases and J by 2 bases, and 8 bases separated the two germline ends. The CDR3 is CATSDLTGPTDTQYF. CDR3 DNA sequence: TGTGCCACCAGTGATTTGACAGGGCCCACAGATACGCAGTATTTT.

This chain's CDR3 is CASNSGGNQPQHF. In DNA, the CDR3 is TGTGCCAGCAACTCTGGAGGCAATCAGCCCCAGCATTTT. The V gene is TRBV12-3 or TRBV12-4, the J gene TRBJ1-5; D ambiguous. The CDR3 contains 13 residues. The germline V and J ends were trimmed by 7 bases and 2 bases, with 9 bases remaining between them.

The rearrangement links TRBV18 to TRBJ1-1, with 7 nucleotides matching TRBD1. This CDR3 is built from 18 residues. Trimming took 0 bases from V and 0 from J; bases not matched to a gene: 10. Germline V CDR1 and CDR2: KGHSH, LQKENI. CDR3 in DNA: TGTGCCAGCTCACCACCGAGCGCCAGGGGGGTGATGAACACTGAAGCTTTCTTT. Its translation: CASSPPSARGVMNTEAFF.

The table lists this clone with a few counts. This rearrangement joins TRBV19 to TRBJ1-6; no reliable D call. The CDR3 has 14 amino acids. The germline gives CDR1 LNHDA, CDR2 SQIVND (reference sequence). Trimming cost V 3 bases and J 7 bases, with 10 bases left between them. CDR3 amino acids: CASSMRVQNSPLHF. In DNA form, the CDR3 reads TGTGCCAGTAGTATGAGGGTCCAAAATTCACCCCTCCACTTT.

The chain's CDR3 is CASSLTGDSQPQHF. For the CDR3, the DNA is TGTGCCAGCAGCCTAACAGGGGATTCTCAGCCCCAGCATTTT. The rearrangement joins TRBV28 to TRBJ1-5, with 7 bases matching TRBD1. Trimming took 6 bases from V and 6 from J; bases not matched to a gene: 8. The CDR3 consists of 14 residues. Germline V lookup: CDR1 MDHEN, CDR2 SYDVKM. The entire variable domain, with the rest obtained from reference TRBV28 and TRBJ1-5, is as follows: DVKVTQSSRYLVKRTGEKVFLECVQDMDHENMFWYRQDPGLGLRLIYFSYDVKMKEKGDIPEGYSVSREKKERFSLILESASTNQTSMYLCASSLTGDSQPQHFGDGTRLSIL.

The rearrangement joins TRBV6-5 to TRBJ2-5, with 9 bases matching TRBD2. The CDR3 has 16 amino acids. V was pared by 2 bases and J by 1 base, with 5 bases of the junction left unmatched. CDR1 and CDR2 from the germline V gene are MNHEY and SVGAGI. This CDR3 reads CASSYAAGGLQETQYF. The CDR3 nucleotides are TGTGCCAGCAGTTACGCAGCGGGGGGCCTCCAAGAGACCCAGTACTTC.

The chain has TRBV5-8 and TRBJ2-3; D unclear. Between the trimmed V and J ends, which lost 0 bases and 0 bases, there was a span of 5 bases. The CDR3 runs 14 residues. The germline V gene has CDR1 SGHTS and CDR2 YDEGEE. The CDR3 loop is CASSLAGSTDTQYF. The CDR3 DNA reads TGTGCCAGCAGCTTGGCCGGTAGCACAGATACGCAGTATTTT.

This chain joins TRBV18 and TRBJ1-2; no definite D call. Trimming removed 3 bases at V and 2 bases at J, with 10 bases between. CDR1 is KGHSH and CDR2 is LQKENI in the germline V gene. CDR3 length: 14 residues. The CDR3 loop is CASSPVPENYGYTF. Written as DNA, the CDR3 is TGTGCCAGCTCACCCGTGCCAGAAAACTATGGCTACACCTTC.

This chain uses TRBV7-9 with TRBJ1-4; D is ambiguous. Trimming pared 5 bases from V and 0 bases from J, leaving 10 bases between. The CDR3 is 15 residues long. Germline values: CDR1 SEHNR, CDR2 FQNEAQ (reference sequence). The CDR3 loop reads CASSVSLPTNEKLFF. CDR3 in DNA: TGTGCCAGCAGCGTGTCACTTCCAACTAATGAAAAACTGTTTTTT.

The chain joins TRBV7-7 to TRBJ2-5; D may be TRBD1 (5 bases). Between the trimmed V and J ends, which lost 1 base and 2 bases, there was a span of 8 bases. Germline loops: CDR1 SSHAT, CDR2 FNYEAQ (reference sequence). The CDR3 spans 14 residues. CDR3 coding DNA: TGTGCCAGCAGCTTAGGGACAACACAAGAGACCCAGTACTTC. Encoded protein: CASSLGTTQETQYF.

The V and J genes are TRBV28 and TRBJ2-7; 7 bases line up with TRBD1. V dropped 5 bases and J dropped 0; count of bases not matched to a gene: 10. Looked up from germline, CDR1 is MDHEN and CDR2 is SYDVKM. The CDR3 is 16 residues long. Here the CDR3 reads CASSKTGPLSSYEQYF. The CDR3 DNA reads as TGTGCCAGCAGTAAGACAGGGCCGCTGAGCTCCTACGAGCAGTACTTC.

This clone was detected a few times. In DNA, the CDR3 is TGTGCCAGCAGCCCCAGTGGAAACACCATATATTTT. This codes for CASSPSGNTIYF. The chain has TRBV6-6 and TRBJ1-3; D unresolved. The CDR3 spans 12 residues. Between the trimmed V and J ends, which lost 6 bases and 3 bases, there was a span of 6 bases. Germline CDR1 is MNHNY and CDR2 is SVGAGI (reference sequence).

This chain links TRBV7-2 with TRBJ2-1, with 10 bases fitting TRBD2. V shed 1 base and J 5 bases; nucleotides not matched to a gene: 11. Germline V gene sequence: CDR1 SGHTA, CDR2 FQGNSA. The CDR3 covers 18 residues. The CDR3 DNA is TGTGCCAGCAGCTTAGGCCTAGCGGGAGTTAGCGGCCACAATGAGCAGTTCTTC. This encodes CASSLGLAGVSGHNEQFF.

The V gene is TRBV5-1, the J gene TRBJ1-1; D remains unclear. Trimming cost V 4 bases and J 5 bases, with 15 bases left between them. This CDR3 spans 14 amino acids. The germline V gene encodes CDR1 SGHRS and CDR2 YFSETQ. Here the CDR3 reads CASSPHYRLTEAFF. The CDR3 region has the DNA TGCGCCAGCAGCCCGCACTACCGATTAACTGAAGCTTTCTTT.

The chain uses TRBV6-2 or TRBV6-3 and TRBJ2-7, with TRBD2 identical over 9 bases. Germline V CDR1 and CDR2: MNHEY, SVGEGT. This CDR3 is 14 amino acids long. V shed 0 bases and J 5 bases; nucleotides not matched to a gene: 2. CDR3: CASSYSGTSNEQYF. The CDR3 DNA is TGTGCCAGCAGTTACTCCGGGACTAGCAACGAGCAGTACTTC.

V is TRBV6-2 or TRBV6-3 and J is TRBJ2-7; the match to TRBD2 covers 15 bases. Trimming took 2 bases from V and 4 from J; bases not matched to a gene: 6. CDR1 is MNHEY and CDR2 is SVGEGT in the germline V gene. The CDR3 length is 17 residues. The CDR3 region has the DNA TGTGCCAGCAGTTACGGCGATGGGACTAGCGGGGGGTACGAGCAGTACGTC. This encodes CASSYGDGTSGGYEQYV.

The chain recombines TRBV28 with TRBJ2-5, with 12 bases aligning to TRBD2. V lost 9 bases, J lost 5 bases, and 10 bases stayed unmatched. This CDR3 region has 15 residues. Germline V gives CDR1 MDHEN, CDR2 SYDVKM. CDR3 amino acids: CASLSSGRARETQYF. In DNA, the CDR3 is TGTGCCAGTTTGTCTAGCGGGAGGGCCCGGGAGACCCAGTACTTC.

CDR3 DNA sequence: TGTGCCGGCCAGGGAGGGTATGGCTACACCTTC. Its translation: CAGQGGYGYTF. The chain links TRBV28 to TRBJ1-2; TRBD1 is a possible D gene (5 bases). The germline V gene encodes CDR1 MDHEN and CDR2 SYDVKM. V was pared by 11 bases and J by 5 bases, with 12 bases between. The CDR3 covers 11 residues.

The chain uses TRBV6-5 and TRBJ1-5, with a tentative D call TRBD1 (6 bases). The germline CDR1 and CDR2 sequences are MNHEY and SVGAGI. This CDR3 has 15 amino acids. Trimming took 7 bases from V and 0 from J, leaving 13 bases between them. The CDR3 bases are TGTGCCAGCACGTGGGACAAGGGTAGCAATCAGCCCCAGCATTTT. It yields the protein CASTWDKGSNQPQHF.

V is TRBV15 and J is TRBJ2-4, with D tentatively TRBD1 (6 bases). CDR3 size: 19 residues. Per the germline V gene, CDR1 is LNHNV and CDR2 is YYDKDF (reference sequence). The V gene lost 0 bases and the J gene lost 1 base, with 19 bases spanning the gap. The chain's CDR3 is CATSRDRGPEGMAKNIQYF. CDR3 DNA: TGTGCCACCAGCAGAGACAGGGGCCCTGAAGGTATGGCCAAAAACATTCAGTACTTC.

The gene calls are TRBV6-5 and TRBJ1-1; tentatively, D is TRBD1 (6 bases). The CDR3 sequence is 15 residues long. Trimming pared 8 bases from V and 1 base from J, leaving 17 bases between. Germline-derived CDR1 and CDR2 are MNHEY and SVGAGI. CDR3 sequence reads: CASEGVGMGNTEAFF. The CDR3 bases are TGTGCCAGCGAGGGGGTTGGCATGGGGAACACTGAAGCTTTCTTT.

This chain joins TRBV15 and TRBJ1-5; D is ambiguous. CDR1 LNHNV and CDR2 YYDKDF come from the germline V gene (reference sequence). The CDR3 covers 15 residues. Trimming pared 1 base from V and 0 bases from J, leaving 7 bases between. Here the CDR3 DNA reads TGTGCCACCAGCAGAGGACAATATAGCAATCAGCCCCAGCATTTT. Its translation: CATSRGQYSNQPQHF.

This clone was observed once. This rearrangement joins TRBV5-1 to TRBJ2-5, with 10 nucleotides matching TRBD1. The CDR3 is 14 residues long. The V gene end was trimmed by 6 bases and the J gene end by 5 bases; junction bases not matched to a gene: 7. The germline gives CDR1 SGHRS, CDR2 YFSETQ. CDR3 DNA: TGCGCCAGCACCGGGACAGGGGCTCGGGAGACCCAGTACTTC. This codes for CASTGTGARETQYF.